This TCR beta chain was identified in a study of cytomegalovirus exposure and HLA in healthy donors. Primers included in the PCR were 60 Vbeta and 13 Jbeta primers. Generated by immunoSEQ multiplex PCR, the TCRdb table keeps only in-frame clones and is missing some. The table shows some 130,000 clones, with over 60% occurring only once. V dropped 1 base and J dropped 3 bases, with 10 bases sitting between them. The CDR3 length is 14 residues. Germline CDR1 is MGHRA and CDR2 is YSYEKL. This sequence was found in a man aged 25 to 40 in good health and CMV-seronegative. Sequencing was done on a sample of PBMCs. V is TRBV4-1 and J is TRBJ2-7; possible D gene TRBD2, 6 bases. The CDR3 reads CASSQVETSYEQYF. DNA of the CDR3: TGCGCCAGCAGCCAAGTAGAGACTAGCTACGAGCAGTACTTC.